Following are 31 T cell receptor beta chains from one sample sequenced in a study of blood T cell repertoires in COVID-19. Clones were sequenced by immunoSEQ multiplex PCR, and TCRdb holds only the in-frame ones, with some missing. The sample has 400,000 to 500,000 clones, 70% to 90% seen once; the top ten hold under 1.5%. Sample: peripheral blood. These TCRs come from a woman aged 30 to 39 with active or convalescent COVID-19.

V gene TRBV5-1 combines with J gene TRBJ2-7; 10 bases line up with TRBD1. Germline assignment: CDR1 SGHRS and CDR2 YFSETQ. This CDR3 contains 16 residues. Trimming at V came to 0 bases and at J to 2 bases, leaving 5 bases not matched to a gene. This CDR3 is CASSLDPGQGTYEQYF. CDR3 DNA: TGCGCCAGCAGCTTGGACCCGGGACAGGGGACCTACGAGCAGTACTTC.

This clone has a handful of counts. The chain uses TRBV7-9 and TRBJ2-7; 7 nucleotides align to TRBD1. Germline CDR1 and CDR2: SEHNR and FQNEAQ (reference sequence). CDR3 size: 16 residues. J was trimmed by 2 bases and V by 3 bases; bases with no gene match: 10. The CDR3 sequence is CASSLRSGTETYEQYF. The CDR3 coding sequence is TGTGCCAGCAGCTTGAGGTCCGGGACAGAAACCTACGAGCAGTACTTC.

V gene TRBV5-4 combines with J gene TRBJ1-1; the D is unclear. The V gene's germline CDR1 is SGHNT and CDR2 YYREEE (reference sequence). The CDR3 has 14 amino acids. V lost 2 bases and J lost 4, with 12 bases in between. CDR3 sequence reads: CASSFYEAVTEAFF. In DNA, the CDR3 is TGTGCCAGCAGCTTTTATGAGGCGGTCACTGAAGCTTTCTTT.

The V gene is TRBV7-6, the J gene TRBJ1-1, with D tentatively TRBD1 (5 bases). The CDR3 sequence is 14 residues long. Deletions cut 1 base from V and 3 bases from J, with 9 bases between. CDR1 is SGHVS, CDR2 FNYEAQ, per germline. The chain's CDR3 is CASSLGGEDTEAFF. In DNA form, the CDR3 reads TGTGCCAGCAGCTTAGGGGGCGAGGACACTGAAGCTTTCTTT.

The chain employs TRBV2 and TRBJ1-6; possible D gene TRBD1, 5 bases. The germline gives CDR1 SNHLY, CDR2 FYNNEI. The CDR3 runs 12 residues. With 3 bases removed from V and 10 bases from J, the gap between germline ends came to 7 bases. This CDR3 is CASSDPGSPLHF. The CDR3 bases are TGTGCCAGCAGTGATCCAGGGTCACCCCTCCACTTT.

This chain links TRBV5-1 with TRBJ1-1; 8 nucleotides agree with TRBD1. The CDR3 is made up of 15 amino acids. Germline trimming cut 3 bases from V and 1 base from J; bases unmatched to any gene: 5. Germline loops: CDR1 SGHRS, CDR2 YFSETQ. CDR3 loop: CASSSSGTGNTEAFF. DNA of the CDR3: TGCGCCAGCAGCTCCTCCGGGACAGGGAACACTGAAGCTTTCTTT.

CDR3 coding DNA: TGTGCCACTAGGACAGAAACCGGGGAGCTGTTTTTT. This gives the protein CATRTETGELFF. V is TRBV19 and J is TRBJ2-2; weak D call: TRBD1 (6 bases). This CDR3 is 12 amino acids long. Trimming took off 10 bases at V and 5 bases at J, with 11 bases between the two ends. CDR1 and CDR2 (germline): LNHDA, SQIVND (reference sequence).

The V call is TRBV6-5, the J call TRBJ2-7, with a possible D match to TRBD1 (7 bases). The germline V gene encodes CDR1 MNHEY and CDR2 SVGAGI. The CDR3 length is 12 residues. V lost 5 bases and J lost 5, with 10 bases in between. For the CDR3, the DNA is TGTGCCAGCAGTCAGGGGGGCCACGAGCAGTACTTC. Its protein product is CASSQGGHEQYF.

The chain is built from TRBV3-1 (or the pseudogene TRBV3-2) and TRBJ2-7, with D unclear. Germline V gene data show CDR1 as LGHDT and CDR2 as YNNKEL (reference sequence). This CDR3 comprises 15 residues. Trimming left V 4 bases short and J 3 bases short, with 16 bases between. CDR3 sequence (DNA): TGTGCCAGCAGCCGCTTCCTAGGCAACGGCTACGAGCAGTACTTC. As protein: CASSRFLGNGYEQYF.

V is TRBV27 and J is TRBJ2-7, with a possible D match to TRBD1 (6 bases). The CDR3 contains 13 residues. V was clipped by 8 bases and J by 3 bases, with 14 bases between them. Per germline, CDR1 MNHEY and CDR2 SMNVEV (reference sequence). The CDR3 region is CASRMTGNYEQYF. Here the CDR3 DNA reads TGTGCCAGCCGAATGACAGGAAACTACGAGCAGTACTTC.

The V and J genes are TRBV6-5 and TRBJ2-4; 8 bases fit TRBD1. Germline V lookup: CDR1 MNHEY, CDR2 SVGAGI. CDR3 length: 14 residues. V shed 6 bases and J 6 bases; nucleotides not matched to a gene: 7. The CDR3 region is CASRPTGGGNIQYF. CDR3 DNA sequence: TGTGCCAGCAGACCAACAGGGGGAGGAAACATTCAGTACTTC.

The genes are TRBV7-9 and TRBJ2-7; TRBD1 aligns across 9 bases. The CDR3 extends over 14 amino acids. The V segment lost 4 bases and the J segment 6 bases; nucleotides outside the gene matches: 7. Germline CDR1 and CDR2: SEHNR and FQNEAQ (reference sequence). This CDR3 reads CASSSGQGSAEQYF. The CDR3, as DNA: TGTGCCAGCAGCTCCGGACAGGGGAGTGCCGAGCAGTACTTC.

CDR3 DNA: TGTGCCAGCAGCGTAGCTATTTCCGACAGAACCCAAGAGACCCAGTACTTC. It encodes CASSVAISDRTQETQYF. V and J are TRBV9 and TRBJ2-5; perhaps TRBD1 as D (5 bases). V was pared by 0 bases and J by 1 base, with 16 bases between. The CDR3 runs 17 residues. The germline gives CDR1 SGDLS, CDR2 YYNGEE. The full variable domain, its missing parts supplied by reference TRBV9 and TRBJ2-5, is DSGVTQTPKHLITATGQRVTLRCSPRSGDLSVYWYQQSLDQGLQFLIQYYNGEERAKGNILERFSAQQFPDLHSELNLSSLELGDSALYFCASSVAISDRTQETQYFGPGTRLLVL.

The chain carries TRBV4-2 and TRBJ2-3; possibly TRBD2 for D (7 bases). V gave up 0 bases and J gave up 0 bases, with 13 bases separating them. CDR1 LGHNA and CDR2 YNFKEQ come from the germline V gene. The CDR3 has 17 residues. For the CDR3, the DNA is TGTGCCAGCAGCCAAGAAGGGGGGGGGCGGAGCACAGATACGCAGTATTTT. It yields the protein CASSQEGGGRSTDTQYF.

The chain couples TRBV30 to TRBJ1-4; D is possibly TRBD1 (5 bases). CDR1 is GTSNPN and CDR2 is SVGIG in the germline V gene (reference sequence). V lost 8 bases and J 3 bases, leaving 13 bases between the germline ends. The CDR3 totals 13 residues. CDR3 DNA: TGTGCCCTTGGGGGGATCTCTAATGAAAAACTGTTTTTT. Translating it yields CALGGISNEKLFF.

The chain recombines TRBV4-2 with TRBJ1-1; no firm D call. V was pared by 0 bases and J by 1 base, with 12 bases between. CDR1 and CDR2 (germline): LGHNA, YNFKEQ. This CDR3 comprises 16 residues. The CDR3 sequence is CASSQEVEIPNTEAFF. The CDR3 region has the DNA TGTGCCAGCAGCCAAGAGGTCGAGATCCCGAACACTGAAGCTTTCTTT.

The J gene is TRBJ1-2, the V gene TRBV25-1, with 7 bases that match TRBD1. V gave up 2 bases and J gave up 3 bases; unmatched junction bases: 9. This CDR3 contains 16 residues. CDR1 is MGHDK and CDR2 is SYGVNS in the germline V gene. CDR3 region: CASSEELGGRHYGYTF. The DNA for the CDR3 is TGTGCCAGCAGTGAAGAATTAGGGGGCCGGCACTATGGCTACACCTTC.

Turning to this clone: This specimen includes other DNA sequences encoding the same CDR3. The chain links TRBV10-2 to TRBJ1-2, with D possibly matching TRBD1 (5 bases). The V end was cut by 4 bases, the J end by 4 bases, with 7 bases between. Germline-derived CDR1 and CDR2 are WSHSY and SAAADI. The CDR3 has 12 residues. CDR3 region: CASSVDSYGYTF. CDR3 DNA: TGCGCCAGCAGTGTAGACAGCTATGGCTACACCTTC.

The chain employs TRBV19 and TRBJ1-5; 9 bases are a match to TRBD1. V gave up 4 bases and J gave up 7 bases; unmatched junction bases: 11. Germline V CDR1 and CDR2: LNHDA, SQIVND (reference sequence). CDR3 length equals 16 residues. CDR3 sequence (DNA): TGTGCCAGTAGTAGGGGACAGGGAATTAAGCGACAGCCCCAGCATTTT. Amino acids: CASSRGQGIKRQPQHF.

V usage is TRBV2 and J usage is TRBJ1-1, with a weak D call TRBD1 (6 bases). The CDR3 contains 18 residues. V shed 8 bases and J shed 5 bases, with 30 bases lying between them. The germline gives CDR1 SNHLY, CDR2 FYNNEI. CDR3 nucleotide sequence: TGTGCCAGCCAATTCCCGGGACATACAATCATGGGGCTTACTGAAGCTTTCTTT. Translated, it gives CASQFPGHTIMGLTEAFF.

The J gene is TRBJ1-3, the V gene TRBV7-9; the D is unclear. The V end was cut by 3 bases, the J end by 9 bases, with 9 bases between. Germline values: CDR1 SEHNR, CDR2 FQNEAQ (reference sequence). The CDR3 covers 12 residues. CDR3 coding DNA: TGTGCCAGCAGCTTGGAGGCTGCCACCATATATTTT. It translates to CASSLEAATIYF.

In its sample, this clone was seen once. The chain recombines TRBV6-5 with TRBJ1-1, with 8 nucleotides matching TRBD1. The CDR3 runs to 15 residues. Germline CDR1 is MNHEY and CDR2 is SVGAGI. V dropped 4 bases and J dropped 11; count of bases not matched to a gene: 15. Here the CDR3 reads CASSFRGQGPRRAFF. CDR3 DNA: TGTGCCAGCAGTTTCCGTGGACAGGGCCCGAGGCGGGCTTTCTTT.

This clone was detected ten times or more. The chain carries TRBV6-5 and TRBJ2-7; 9 bases fit TRBD2. The V gene end was trimmed by 7 bases and the J gene end by 2 bases; junction bases not matched to a gene: 6. Germline values: CDR1 MNHEY, CDR2 SVGAGI. The CDR3 contains 14 residues. The CDR3 spells CASTSIAGAYEQYF. CDR3 sequence (DNA): TGTGCCAGCACTTCTATAGCGGGGGCCTACGAGCAGTACTTC.

This chain links TRBV5-1 with TRBJ1-6, with unresolved D. The CDR3 runs 14 residues. V shed 1 base and J shed 10 bases, with 12 bases lying between them. Germline loops: CDR1 SGHRS, CDR2 YFSETQ. The DNA of the CDR3 is TGCGCCAGCAGCTTGTCCGAGGGAACCTCACCCCTCCACTTT. Translated: CASSLSEGTSPLHF. The full variable domain, completed using reference TRBV5-1 and TRBJ1-6, is KAGVTQTPRYLIKTRGQQVTLSCSPISGHRSVSWYQQTPGQGLQFLFEYFSETQRNKGNFPGRFSGRQFSNSRSEMNVSTLELGDSALYLCASSLSEGTSPLHFGNGTRLTVT.

The chain uses TRBV5-1 and TRBJ2-6; tentative D call: TRBD1 (6 bases). This CDR3 comprises 19 residues. The V gene's germline CDR1 is SGHRS and CDR2 YFSETQ. Trimming cost V 0 bases and J 0 bases, with 16 bases left between them. CDR3 region: CASSLAPGQLYSGANVLTF. CDR3 DNA sequence: TGCGCCAGCAGCTTGGCCCCGGGACAACTGTACTCTGGGGCCAACGTCCTGACTTTC. Based on the CDR3 plus reference TRBV5-1 and TRBJ2-6, the full variable domain is KAGVTQTPRYLIKTRGQQVTLSCSPISGHRSVSWYQQTPGQGLQFLFEYFSETQRNKGNFPGRFSGRQFSNSRSEMNVSTLELGDSALYLCASSLAPGQLYSGANVLTFGAGSRLTVL.

CDR3 loop: CASSIVRAPGTEAFF. The CDR3 DNA reads as TGTGCCAGTAGTATCGTGCGGGCGCCGGGCACTGAAGCTTTCTTT. The chain employs TRBV19 and TRBJ1-1; unclear D gene. The CDR3 contains 15 residues. Germline CDR1 LNHDA, CDR2 SQIVND (reference sequence). V lost 3 bases, J lost 4 bases, and 15 bases lay in between. Full variable domain (remainder filled in from reference TRBV19 and TRBJ1-1): DGGITQSPKYLFRKEGQNVTLSCEQNLNHDAMYWYRQDPGQGLRLIYYSQIVNDFQKGDIAEGYSVSREKKESFPLTVTSAQKNPTAFYLCASSIVRAPGTEAFFGQGTRLTVV.

The rearrangement links TRBV7-2 to TRBJ2-5, with D possibly TRBD1 on 6 matching bases. The germline CDR1 and CDR2 sequences are SGHTA and FQGNSA. Deletions cut 5 bases from V and 3 bases from J, with 13 bases between. The CDR3 totals 14 residues. The CDR3 nucleotides are TGTGCCAGCAGCATTGGAGGACAGAAAGAGACCCAGTACTTC. Its protein product is CASSIGGQKETQYF.

The gene calls are TRBV14 and TRBJ1-1; 8 bases map to TRBD1. The CDR3 has 15 amino acids. Germline V gives CDR1 SGHDN, CDR2 FVKESK. J gave up 1 base and V 5 bases, and 6 bases lay outside the gene matches. CDR3 loop: CASSNNQGANTEAFF. CDR3 coding DNA: TGTGCCAGCAGCAATAATCAGGGGGCGAACACTGAAGCTTTCTTT.

The chain joins TRBV30 to TRBJ1-5; no clear D gene. Germline V gene sequence: CDR1 GTSNPN, CDR2 SVGIG (reference sequence). The CDR3 is made up of 14 amino acids. Trimming removed 2 bases at V and 2 bases at J, with 10 bases between. The CDR3 region has the DNA TGTGCCTGGAGTTCGTTTTTAGGCAATCAGCCCCAGCATTTT. It is translated as CAWSSFLGNQPQHF.

The chain combines TRBV2 with TRBJ2-2, with 7 positions matching TRBD1. Germline-derived CDR1 and CDR2 are SNHLY and FYNNEI. Unmatched junction bases numbered 0, after V lost 4 bases and J lost 7 bases. The CDR3 is 12 amino acids. In DNA, the CDR3 is TGTGCCAGCAGTGGACAGGGCGGGGAGCTGTTTTTT. It yields the protein CASSGQGGELFF.

The chain recombines TRBV6-5 with TRBJ1-3; 7 nucleotides agree with TRBD1. Germline V gene lookup returns CDR1 MNHEY and CDR2 SVGAGI. There are 14 residues in the CDR3. V lost 5 bases and J lost 3; bases outside the gene matches: 4. DNA for the CDR3: TGTGCCAGCAGTACCGGGACAGTTGGAAACACCATATATTTT. Its translation is CASSTGTVGNTIYF.